The rows below give T cell receptor beta chains drawn from one sample of a study of T cell responses to AZD1222 COVID-19 vaccine. Assay used: immunoSEQ multiplex PCR; TCRdb lists only in-frame clones, some missing. The sample includes roughly 120,000 clones, roughly 87% seen only once; the top ten take 6% to 8%. This specimen was peripheral blood, taken on day 0 of AZD1222 vaccination. The receptors were sampled from an adult in good health. CDR3s include the opening cysteine and the closing phenylalanine or tryptophan. The order of the fields is V gene, clone size, D gene, J gene, CDR3 DNA, CDR3 protein. The D gene is left open where the match is weak. The size of a clone is reported for some rows only, either as once, few or many, or as a class for expanded clones.

TRBV3-1/TRBV3-2	.	.	TRBJ1-5	TGTGCCAGCAGCCAACAGGGCGGGCTAAGCAATCAGCCCCAGCATTTT	CASSQQGGLSNQPQHF
TRBV6-1	.	.	TRBJ2-1	TGTGCCAGCAGTGAACCGAAGGGGGGGTCCTACAATGAGCAGTTCTTC	CASSEPKGGSYNEQFF
TRBV4-1	few	.	TRBJ1-1	TGCGCCAGCAGCCAAAGGAATAGGGGCCCCGTACTGGCTGAAGCTTTCTTT	CASSQRNRGPVLAEAFF
TRBV9	.	TRBD1	TRBJ1-2	TGTGCCAGCAGCGTAGAGACAGGGCCCTATGGCTACACCTTC	CASSVETGPYGYTF
TRBV6-5	.	.	TRBJ1-1	TGTGCCAGCAGTTACGGGGGAGCCACTGAAGCTTTCTTT	CASSYGGATEAFF
TRBV18	once	.	TRBJ1-2	TGTGCCAGCTCACCCAGGGGCTATGGCTACACCTTC	CASSPRGYGYTF
TRBV11-2	.	.	TRBJ2-1	TGTGCCAGCAGCTTAGATCTGGGCAATGAGCAGTTCTTC	CASSLDLGNEQFF
TRBV7-9	once	.	TRBJ2-3	TGTGCCAGCAGCTTACGGACAGATACGCAGTATTTT	CASSLRTDTQYF
TRBV19	.	TRBD1	TRBJ1-2	TGTGCCAGTAACGTGCCTTACAGGGGTAAACGAGCTAACTATGGCTACACCTTC	CASNVPYRGKRANYGYTF
TRBV27	.	.	TRBJ1-5	TGTGCCAGCAGCTCAGGGAATCAGCCCCAGCATTTT	CASSSGNQPQHF
TRBV20-1	.	TRBD1	TRBJ1-2	TGCAGTGCTAGTCAGACAGGGGATACCTATGGCTACACCTTC	CSASQTGDTYGYTF
TRBV19	few	.	TRBJ2-3	TGTGCCAGTAGTATGGGCCTCACAGATACGCAGTATTTT	CASSMGLTDTQYF
TRBV2	.	.	TRBJ2-3	TGTGCCAGCAGTAAGGACGACCCGCCATTGTATTTT	CASSKDDPPLYF
TRBV9	.	TRBD2	TRBJ2-2	TGTGCCAGCAGCGTAGATGTAGGACTAGCGGGCCTTACGGACACCGGGGAGCTGTTTTTT	CASSVDVGLAGLTDTGELFF
TRBV6-5	once	.	TRBJ1-3	TGTGCCAGCAGTCCGACCGCGGCTGGAAACACCATATATTTT	CASSPTAAGNTIYF
TRBV5-4	once	.	TRBJ1-2	TGTGCCAGCAGCTTGCGGCGGGTCGGGTATGGCTACACCTTC	CASSLRRVGYGYTF
TRBV5-1	once	TRBD1	TRBJ2-1	TGCGCCAGCAGCCTGGGACAGGGTAACAATGAGCAGTTCTTC	CASSLGQGNNEQFF
TRBV28	.	TRBD1	TRBJ2-1	TGTGCCAGCAGCATGGGACAGGGAAGGCCTTACAATGAGCAGTTCTTC	CASSMGQGRPYNEQFF
TRBV27	once	.	TRBJ2-7	TGTGCCAGCAGTTTGGACTATAACTACGAGCAGTACTTC	CASSLDYNYEQYF
TRBV29-1	few	.	TRBJ1-1	TGCAGCGTCGCAGGACTGGGATCCAACACTGAAGCTTTCTTT	CSVAGLGSNTEAFF
TRBV28	.	.	TRBJ1-1	TGTGCCAGCAGGGGCTCCACCGGGAGCACTGAAGCTTTCTTT	CASRGSTGSTEAFF
TRBV28	.	.	TRBJ1-2	TGTGCCAGCAGTTTATCGGGCAGGGGTAATAGGGGGGATGGCTACACCTTC	CASSLSGRGNRGDGYTF
TRBV4-2	.	.	TRBJ2-2	TGTGCCAGCAGCCTATCTCGGGGCGGAACGAACACCGGGGAGCTGTTTTTT	CASSLSRGGTNTGELFF
TRBV14	.	.	TRBJ2-7	TGTGCCAGCAGCCAAGGACAGCTTTACTACGAGCAGTACTTC	CASSQGQLYYEQYF
TRBV28	.	.	TRBJ1-2	TGTGCCAGCATTGACCAAAACAGGAATGGGGGCTACACCTTC	CASIDQNRNGGYTF
TRBV11-2	.	TRBD2	TRBJ2-3	TGTGCCAGCAGCTACCCGGCGCGGGGGAGCACAGATACGCAGTATTTT	CASSYPARGSTDTQYF
TRBV2	few	TRBD1	TRBJ1-1	TGTGCCAGCAGTGCTACAATGACAGGGCTGGCCACTGAAGCTTTCTTT	CASSATMTGLATEAFF
TRBV28	.	.	TRBJ2-3	TGTGCCAGCAGTTTGGAGACTCCGCGCGATACGCAGTATTTT	CASSLETPRDTQYF
TRBV11-3	.	TRBD2	TRBJ2-1	TGTGCCAGCAGCCCTGGGACTAGCGGGCCTATCAGTGAGCAGTTCTTC	CASSPGTSGPISEQFF
TRBV9	.	TRBD1	TRBJ1-2	TGTGCCAGCAGCCCCCGAGAGGGGGCGGGCGGCTACACCTTC	CASSPREGAGGYTF
TRBV6-2/TRBV6-3	.	.	TRBJ1-1	TGTGCCAGCAGTTACATAGGACCCCCAAAGTGGAACACTGAAGCTTTCTTT	CASSYIGPPKWNTEAFF
TRBV12-3/TRBV12-4	.	.	TRBJ1-1	TGTGCCAGCAGATTCCGGGACCGAGAAGCTTTCTTT	CASRFRDREAFF
TRBV28	.	.	TRBJ1-3	TGTGCCAGCATCACGCCGAATGTGAACACCATATATTTT	CASITPNVNTIYF
TRBV6-6	few	.	TRBJ1-3	TGTGCCAGCAGTTACGAGTGGAGCTCTGGAAACACCATATATTTT	CASSYEWSSGNTIYF
TRBV18	.	.	TRBJ1-6	TGTGCCAGCTCACCACGGGATGGTAATTCACCCCTCCACTTT	CASSPRDGNSPLHF
TRBV7-3	.	TRBD1	TRBJ2-7	TGTGCCAGCAGCCTAACCGGGACAGGGACCTACGAGCAGTACTTC	CASSLTGTGTYEQYF
TRBV5-1	.	.	TRBJ1-6	TGCGCCAGCAGCCGGGTCGGGACAAGTTATTCACCCCTCCACTTT	CASSRVGTSYSPLHF
TRBV5-5	.	TRBD1	TRBJ1-5	TGTGCCAGCAGCGGGACAGGGAAACAGCCCCAGCATTTT	CASSGTGKQPQHF
TRBV16	.	.	TRBJ1-4	TGTGCCAGCAGCCATCGAAGCCTTGAGTCGGAGACTAATGAAAAACTGTTTTTT	CASSHRSLESETNEKLFF
TRBV27	.	TRBD1	TRBJ1-6	TGTGCCAGCAGTTCGCGGTTAGGGCCGGGACAGTATAATTCACCCCTCCACTTT	CASSSRLGPGQYNSPLHF
TRBV9	.	TRBD1	TRBJ2-7	TGTGCCAGCAGCGTATCGGGGACAGCGTCCTACGAGCAGTACTTC	CASSVSGTASYEQYF
TRBV19	once	TRBD1	TRBJ1-2	TGTGCCAGTAGTATTAGCCCGGGACAGCGCGGCTACACCTTC	CASSISPGQRGYTF
TRBV27	.	.	TRBJ1-5	TGTGCCAGCAGTTCGAAAGCCATATATAGCAATCAGCCCCAGCATTTT	CASSSKAIYSNQPQHF
TRBV6-5	.	TRBD1	TRBJ2-7	TGTGCCAGCAGTTACCGGGACAGGGCGGCCGAGCAGTACTTC	CASSYRDRAAEQYF
TRBV24-1	once	.	TRBJ2-1	TGTGCCACCAGTGACCATTTTAGTAGGGTCGATGAGCAGTTCTTC	CATSDHFSRVDEQFF
TRBV27	.	TRBD2	TRBJ2-1	TGTGCCAGCAGTTCCCCGACTAGCGGGGAGGTTGAGCAGTTCTTC	CASSSPTSGEVEQFF
TRBV2	.	TRBD1	TRBJ1-1	TGTGCCAGACAGGGGGCTGGCACTGAAGCTTTCTTT	CARQGAGTEAFF
TRBV4-1	.	TRBD2	TRBJ2-3	TGCGCCAGCAGCCAAGATAGGGGACTAGCGGGGGACAAAGATACGCAGTATTTT	CASSQDRGLAGDKDTQYF
TRBV29-1	.	.	TRBJ2-7	TGCAGCGTTGACAGGTCCGACTCCTACGAGCAGTACTTC	CSVDRSDSYEQYF
TRBV4-1	few	TRBD1	TRBJ1-1	TGCGCCAGCAGCCAGGGACAGGTGAACACTGAAGCTTTCTTT	CASSQGQVNTEAFF
TRBV10-3	.	TRBD1	TRBJ1-1	TGTGCCATCAGTGGCCAGGGGGCCGTGGAAGCTTTCTTT	CAISGQGAVEAFF